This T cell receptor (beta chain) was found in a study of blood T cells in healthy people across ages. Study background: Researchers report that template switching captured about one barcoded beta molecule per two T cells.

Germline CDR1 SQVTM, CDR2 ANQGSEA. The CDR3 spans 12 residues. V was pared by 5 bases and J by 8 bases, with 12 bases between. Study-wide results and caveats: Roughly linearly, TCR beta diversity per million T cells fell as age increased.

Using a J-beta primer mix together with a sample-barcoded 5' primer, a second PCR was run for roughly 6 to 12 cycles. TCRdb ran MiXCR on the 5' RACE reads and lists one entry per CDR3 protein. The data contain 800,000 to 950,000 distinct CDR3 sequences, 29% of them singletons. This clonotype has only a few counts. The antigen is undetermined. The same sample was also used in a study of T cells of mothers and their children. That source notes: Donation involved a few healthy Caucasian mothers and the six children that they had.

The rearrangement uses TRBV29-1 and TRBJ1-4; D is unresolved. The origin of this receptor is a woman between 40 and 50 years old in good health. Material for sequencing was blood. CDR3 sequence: CSVYQFDEKLFF. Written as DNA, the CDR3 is TGCAGCGTTTATCAGTTTGACGAAAAACTGTTTTTT.